This is a list of T cell receptor beta chains from one sample in a study of post-analysis software for immune sequencing data. MiXCR was run by TCRdb on the PCR reads, yielding one entry per CDR3 protein. The data show around 180,000 distinct CDR3 sequences, 30% seen once. Sequenced input: blood. These receptors were taken from a girl aged 5 to 17 with multiple sclerosis. CDR3s include the opening cysteine and the closing phenylalanine or tryptophan. The D gene is left open where the match is weak.

V: TRBV6-5
D: .
CDR3: CASSIQGLAYEQYF

V: TRBV4-1
D: .
CDR3: CASSPRGRFVNTIYF

V: TRBV3-1
D: .
CDR3: CASSQEGLAQQFF

V: TRBV2
D: TRBD1
CDR3: CASRGDSSAGYTF

V: TRBV5-1
D: .
CDR3: CASSSSGGQYF

V: TRBV7-9
D: .
CDR3: CASSFGGGSGTEAFF

V: TRBV7-3
D: .
CDR3: CASSPGPEASYSEQFF

V: TRBV27
D: .
CDR3: CASSRDVGLGYGYTF

V: TRBV29-1
D: .
CDR3: CSVGGEAGNSYEQYF

V: TRBV4-1
D: TRBD2
CDR3: CASSPGLAGGEQFF

V: TRBV20-1
D: .
CDR3: CSARSLASYNEQFF

V: TRBV6-6
D: .
CDR3: CASSYRTTSNQPQHF

V: TRBV12-3/TRBV12-4
D: .
CDR3: CASGQRGSAYSNQPQHF

V: TRBV28
D: .
CDR3: CASSSFQGGPYNEQFF

V: TRBV20-1
D: TRBD1
CDR3: CSAETGGTYTF

V: TRBV2
D: .
CDR3: CASSDGEWKIDYEQYF

V: TRBV4-1
D: .
CDR3: CASSQARDSSYEQYF

V: TRBV12-3/TRBV12-4
D: .
CDR3: CASSGRGQDGGEETQYF

V: TRBV5-6
D: .
CDR3: CASSFGGLSYEQYF

V: TRBV7-9
D: .
CDR3: CASSLAWQLYQETQYF

V: TRBV12-3/TRBV12-4
D: .
CDR3: CASSFGEPGQYF

V: TRBV27
D: .
CDR3: CASSSPTEGAGEKLFF

V: TRBV25-1
D: TRBD2
CDR3: CASSVSGCAYEQYF

V: TRBV29-1
D: .
CDR3: CSVEWAPDIGELFF

V: TRBV11-2
D: .
CDR3: CASSSPDGGGWDEQYF

V: TRBV20-1
D: TRBD1
CDR3: CSAPRDRDSGELFF

V: TRBV6-6
D: .
CDR3: CASSYNSKNTEAFF

V: TRBV20-1
D: .
CDR3: CSAADWTYEQYF

V: TRBV5-1
D: .
CDR3: CASSSLGESSYNEQFF

V: TRBV3-1
D: .
CDR3: CASSQDRVTDTQYF

V: TRBV5-1
D: TRBD2
CDR3: CASMATSGTYEQYF

V: TRBV14
D: .
CDR3: CASSPQTLIHNEQFF

V: TRBV4-1
D: .
CDR3: CASSQETWDYEQYF

V: TRBV6-1
D: .
CDR3: CASRQIEQFF

V: TRBV4-2
D: .
CDR3: CASSQGQSSYNSPLHF

V: TRBV20-1
D: TRBD1
CDR3: CSASLDRASTEAFF

V: TRBV29-1
D: TRBD2
CDR3: CSFLSGRGREQFF

V: TRBV5-1
D: .
CDR3: CASKGLSRGTDTQYF

V: TRBV20-1
D: .
CDR3: CSASVGSNQPQHF

V: TRBV4-1
D: .
CDR3: CASSQEEAVREQYF

V: TRBV3-1
D: .
CDR3: CASSGGESHGYTF

V: TRBV12-3/TRBV12-4
D: .
CDR3: CASSLGGVPDTQYF

V: TRBV4-1
D: .
CDR3: CASSQDNGAEQFF

V: TRBV13
D: TRBD1
CDR3: CASSLITGGANIQYF

V: TRBV20-1
D: .
CDR3: CSARDLPAKGYTF

V: TRBV9
D: .
CDR3: CAGSVQGSANYGYTF

V: TRBV5-1
D: TRBD2
CDR3: CASSLDAGGTTYEQYF

V: TRBV6-1
D: TRBD1
CDR3: CASKSTGETDTQYF

V: TRBV28
D: .
CDR3: CASSSPGLRGNEQFF

V: TRBV12-3/TRBV12-4
D: .
CDR3: CASNELGADAQYF

V: TRBV3-1
D: TRBD1
CDR3: CASSQDRGRDQPQHF

V: TRBV28
D: TRBD1
CDR3: CAGRGPRYGYTF

V: TRBV4-1
D: TRBD2
CDR3: CASSQEAAGVSYNEQFF

V: TRBV6-2/TRBV6-3
D: TRBD2
CDR3: CASKGGLAGSSYNEQFF

V: TRBV7-3
D: TRBD2
CDR3: CASSLGLGLTNGQFF

V: TRBV5-6
D: .
CDR3: CASSLQTSGSFGAGEQYF

V: TRBV6-5
D: .
CDR3: CASSSGTEYEQYF

V: TRBV29-1
D: TRBD1
CDR3: CSVGQGAKNIQYF

V: TRBV12-3/TRBV12-4
D: .
CDR3: CASRDTGRYGYTF